These T cell receptor beta chains were read from a single sample in a study of shared clonotypes between healthy human individuals. Produced via immunoSEQ multiplex PCR; TCRdb's table is partial and in-frame only. This table holds about 2.2 million clones, around 93% found once. The sequencing input was naive CD8+ T cells from PBMCs. Every receptor here comes from a man aged 18 to 29 in good health. Some clones in this sample may be carry-over from other donors' samples. Each CDR3 is given with its conserved first and last residue. D genes are given only for firm matches. Size values are once, few and many counts, or a class for expanded clones, and some rows have none.

NA	TRBV4-3	TRBJ2-3	NA	TGCGCCAGCAGCTGGACGGCCACAGATACGCAGTATTTT	CASSWTATDTQYF
NA	TRBV9	TRBJ1-1	NA	TGTGCCAGCAGCGTAGGCGGGTCCCCAAATGAAGCTTTCTTT	CASSVGGSPNEAFF
NA	TRBV7-6	TRBJ2-3	NA	TGTGCCAGCAGCGCGGGGTGGGGAGATACGCAGTATTTT	CASSAGWGDTQYF
NA	TRBV27	TRBJ1-1	NA	TGTGCCAGCAGCAATCGCGACACTGAAGCTTTCTTT	CASSNRDTEAFF
TRBD2	TRBV19	TRBJ2-2	NA	TGTGCCAGTAGTGATTATCGGGAGGGAAACACCGGGGAGCTGTTTTTT	CASSDYREGNTGELFF
NA	TRBV30	TRBJ2-2	NA	TGTGCCTGGAGTTTTAGTAGCACCGGGGAGCTGTTTTTT	CAWSFSSTGELFF
NA	TRBV6-1	TRBJ2-7	NA	TGTGCCACCCTTCCGCGGGGCGCCTACGAGCAGTACTTC	CATLPRGAYEQYF
NA	TRBV9	TRBJ2-7	NA	TGTGCCTCCGGAGGCAATTACTACGAGCAGTACTTC	CASGGNYYEQYF
NA	TRBV6-5	TRBJ1-6	NA	TGTGCCAGCAGTTCGGCCCAAGCCGGGTTTCCCCTCCACTTT	CASSSAQAGFPLHF
TRBD1	TRBV7-9	TRBJ2-2	once	TGTGCCACTGCAGGGGGCATGGGCGGGGAGCTGTTTTTT	CATAGGMGGELFF
NA	TRBV28	TRBJ2-1	NA	TGTGCCAGCACTGCCTCAGGGTACGGCAATGAGCAGTTCTTC	CASTASGYGNEQFF
NA	TRBV28	TRBJ2-7	NA	TGTGCCAGCAGTCTCGGTCTATACGAGCAGTACTTC	CASSLGLYEQYF
TRBD1	TRBV19	TRBJ1-5	NA	TGTGCCAGTAGGCCCAGGACAGGGTCCAATCAGCCCCAGCATTTT	CASRPRTGSNQPQHF
TRBD1	TRBV19	TRBJ2-5	NA	TGTGCCAGTAGTATAGTTGGGACAGGGGGACAAGAGACCCAGTACTTC	CASSIVGTGGQETQYF
NA	TRBV5-1	TRBJ2-3	NA	TGCGCCAGCAGCTTGTTAGGTTCTACAGATACGCAGTATTTT	CASSLLGSTDTQYF
NA	TRBV5-1	TRBJ2-5	NA	TGCGCCAGCAGCTTGGATTTGGGAGTGCAAGAGACCCAGTACTTC	CASSLDLGVQETQYF
TRBD2	TRBV7-9	TRBJ2-1	NA	TGTGCCAGCAGCCCCGGGACTAGCGGGGCAAATGAGCAGTTCTTC	CASSPGTSGANEQFF
TRBD1	TRBV29-1	TRBJ1-4	NA	TGCAGCGTGGGGGGACAGGGGCTTAATGAAAAACTGTTTTTT	CSVGGQGLNEKLFF
NA	TRBV29-1	TRBJ1-2	NA	TGCAGCGTTCTCGGTGGAGGGTTGCGTGGCTACACCTTC	CSVLGGGLRGYTF
NA	TRBV27	TRBJ2-7	once	TGTGCCAGCAGTTTATTAGGGGCCGGGACGGTATCCTACGAGCAGTACTTC	CASSLLGAGTVSYEQYF
NA	TRBV30	TRBJ2-7	once	TGTGCCTGGGTCGGCGTAGAGGTCTACGAGCAGTACTTC	CAWVGVEVYEQYF
TRBD1	TRBV5-1	TRBJ2-2	NA	TGCGCCAGCACACAAACGTGGACAGGGGGCACGCCGAGATTGACCGGGGAGCTGTTTTTT	CASTQTWTGGTPRLTGELFF